Below are 10 T cell receptor beta chains sequenced from a single sample in a study of cytomegalovirus exposure and HLA in healthy donors. Primers for the PCR totalled 60 Vbeta and 13 Jbeta. Profiled with immunoSEQ multiplex PCR; TCRdb holds only in-frame clones, not every one. The sample has 90,000 or so clones; 70% to 75% are singletons. The specimen was PBMCs. The receptors were gathered from a man between 60 and 75 years old in good health and CMV-seronegative.

The sample holds a few counts of this clone. The V gene is TRBV10-3, the J gene TRBJ2-1; 12 nucleotides agree with TRBD2. This CDR3 spans 14 amino acids. With V trimmed by 4 bases and J by 14 bases, 9 bases remained unmatched. Germline-derived CDR1 and CDR2 are ENHRY and SYGVKD. CDR3 region: CAISGDLAGGNKFF. CDR3 nucleotides: TGTGCCATCAGTGGAGACCTAGCGGGGGGGAATAAGTTCTTC.

V is TRBV7-9 and J is TRBJ2-5, with D hard to call. Germline loops: CDR1 SEHNR, CDR2 FQNEAQ (reference sequence). Trimming removed 3 bases at V and 7 bases at J, with 12 bases between. The CDR3 totals 13 residues. The CDR3 DNA reads as TGTGCCAGCAGCTTGGCGGCGGTGGGGACCCAGTACTTC. Translation: CASSLAAVGTQYF.

The J gene is TRBJ2-7, the V gene TRBV2, with 9 bases fitting TRBD2. J gave up 5 bases and V 5 bases, and 10 bases lay outside the gene matches. Germline V gives CDR1 SNHLY, CDR2 FYNNEI. The CDR3 sequence is 15 residues long. CDR3 in amino acids: CASSPPSGVAHEQYF. The CDR3 DNA reads TGTGCCAGCAGTCCCCCTAGCGGGGTTGCCCACGAGCAGTACTTC.

The rearrangement uses TRBV30 and TRBJ1-6; 9 nucleotides match TRBD1. Germline V gene data show CDR1 as GTSNPN and CDR2 as SVGIG (reference sequence). The junction had 7 bases not matched to a gene; V was cut back by 4 bases and J by 9 bases. CDR3 length equals 14 residues. CDR3 amino acids: CAWTLGQGSSPLHF. CDR3 nucleotide sequence: TGTGCCTGGACCCTAGGACAGGGGAGTTCACCCCTCCACTTT.

The chain joins TRBV4-2 to TRBJ2-3; 10 nucleotides line up with TRBD2. The CDR3 sequence is 18 residues long. CDR1 and CDR2 (germline): LGHNA, YNFKEQ. J gave up 0 bases and V 0 bases, and 6 bases lay outside the gene matches. Here the CDR3 DNA reads TGTGCCAGCAGCCAAGATCGGACTAGCGGAACTAGCACAGATACGCAGTATTTT. Translating gives CASSQDRTSGTSTDTQYF.

As regards this clone: One end of the junction varies from germline; a read error may be responsible. The chain recombines TRBV7-9 with TRBJ2-2; maybe TRBD2 (6 bases). Germline-derived CDR1 and CDR2 are SEHNR and FQNEAQ (reference sequence). The CDR3 totals 17 residues. As DNA, the CDR3 is TGTTCCAGCAGCTTCCACCTCGGGGTGGGAGGTACCGGGGAGCTGTTTTTT. Protein sequence: CSSSFHLGVGGTGELFF.

The gene calls are TRBV19 and TRBJ1-3; perhaps TRBD1 as D (6 bases). This CDR3 is built from 14 residues. Germline V lookup: CDR1 LNHDA, CDR2 SQIVND (reference sequence). V lost 8 bases to trimming and J lost 3 bases, with 14 bases between them. The CDR3 DNA is TGTGCCAGTCGGCACAGGGCAATTGGAAACACCATATATTTT. Amino acids: CASRHRAIGNTIYF.

The V gene is TRBV4-1, the J gene TRBJ1-4; the D gene is possibly TRBD1 (5 bases). V gave up 1 base and J gave up 4 bases, with 13 bases separating them. The germline gives CDR1 MGHRA, CDR2 YSYEKL. The CDR3 runs 16 residues. CDR3 DNA sequence: TGCGCCAGCAGCCAAGTCCAGCAGGGACTTAATGAAAAACTGTTTTTT. Amino acids: CASSQVQQGLNEKLFF.

This chain uses TRBV9 with TRBJ1-2, with 7 bases that match TRBD1. CDR1 SGDLS and CDR2 YYNGEE come from the germline V gene. V lost 3 bases, J lost 2 bases, and 4 bases stayed unmatched. The CDR3 sequence is 14 residues long. The CDR3 loop reads CASSAAGQNYGYTF. For the CDR3, the DNA is TGTGCCAGCAGCGCCGCGGGACAGAACTATGGCTACACCTTC. Filled out from reference TRBV9 and TRBJ1-2, the complete variable domain reads DSGVTQTPKHLITATGQRVTLRCSPRSGDLSVYWYQQSLDQGLQFLIQYYNGEERAKGNILERFSAQQFPDLHSELNLSSLELGDSALYFCASSAAGQNYGYTFGSGTRLTVV.

The CDR3 DNA is TGTGCCAGCAGTTCCCCAGGACAGGAGGCTTTCTTT. Translated, it gives CASSSPGQEAFF. The chain recombines TRBV27 with TRBJ1-1; 7 positions agree with TRBD1. Germline V gene data show CDR1 as MNHEY and CDR2 as SMNVEV (reference sequence). Trimming removed 4 bases from V and 11 bases from J; junction bases left unmatched: 7. The CDR3 runs to 12 residues.